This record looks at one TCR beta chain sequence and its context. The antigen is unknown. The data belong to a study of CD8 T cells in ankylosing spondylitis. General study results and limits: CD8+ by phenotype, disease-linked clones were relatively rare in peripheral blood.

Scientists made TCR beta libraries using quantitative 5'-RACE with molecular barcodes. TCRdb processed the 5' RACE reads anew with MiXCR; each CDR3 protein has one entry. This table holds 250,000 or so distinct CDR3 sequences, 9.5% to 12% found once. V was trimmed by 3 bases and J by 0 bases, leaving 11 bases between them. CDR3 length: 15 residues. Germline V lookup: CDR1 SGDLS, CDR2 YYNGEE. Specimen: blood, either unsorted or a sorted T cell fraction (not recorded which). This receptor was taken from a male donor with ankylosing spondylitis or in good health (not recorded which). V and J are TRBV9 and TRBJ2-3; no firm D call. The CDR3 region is CASSAETPSTDTQYF. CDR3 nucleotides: TGTGCCAGCAGCGCGGAGACGCCAAGCACAGATACGCAGTATTTT.